This T cell receptor beta chain was sequenced during a study of beta chain features in type 1 diabetes. Study outcomes and limitations: Sampled from patients, naive, central memory and Treg TCRB repertoires appeared more similar than those sampled from healthy donors.

About this clone itself: Its target is not known.

Expressed TCRB transcripts were sequenced because the isolated RNA had all been reverse transcribed beforehand. Here immunoSEQ multiplex PCR was the method, and the copy in TCRdb shows in-frame clones only, minus some. The repertoire holds 200,000 to 250,000 clones, more than 9% seen once, with 0.03% to 0.04% in the top ten. Per the germline V gene, CDR1 is SGHNT and CDR2 is YYREEE (reference sequence). This CDR3 has 14 residues. The chain recombines TRBV5-4 with TRBJ2-5, with a possible D match to TRBD2 (6 bases). The DNA end favors TRBJ2-7, so the J call may be wrong. The clonotype was recovered from a woman in her late teens or twenties in good health. The sequenced sample consisted of naive CD4+ T cells from blood. The CDR3 nucleotides read TGTGCCAGCAGCTTGGTGGGGGGACGCGACGAGCAGTACTTC. Translated: CASSLVGGRDEQYF.